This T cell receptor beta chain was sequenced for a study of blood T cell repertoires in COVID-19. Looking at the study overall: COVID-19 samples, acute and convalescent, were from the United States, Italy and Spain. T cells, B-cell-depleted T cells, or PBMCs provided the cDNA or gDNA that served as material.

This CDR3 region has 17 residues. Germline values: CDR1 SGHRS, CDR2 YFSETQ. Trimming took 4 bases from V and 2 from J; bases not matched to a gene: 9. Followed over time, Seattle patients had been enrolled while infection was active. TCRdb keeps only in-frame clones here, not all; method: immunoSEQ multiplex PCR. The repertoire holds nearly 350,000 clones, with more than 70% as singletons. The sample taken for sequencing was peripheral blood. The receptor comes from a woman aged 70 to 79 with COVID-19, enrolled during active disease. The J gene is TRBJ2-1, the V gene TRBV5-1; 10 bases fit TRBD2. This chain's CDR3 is CASSLRSGGVAYNEQFF. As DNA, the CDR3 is TGCGCCAGCAGCCTCCGCAGCGGGGGGGTCGCCTACAATGAGCAGTTCTTC.